The 15 T cell receptor beta chains given below trace back to one sample, sequenced in a study of blood T cell repertoires in COVID-19. Produced via immunoSEQ multiplex PCR; TCRdb's table is partial and in-frame only. In the table there are 85,000 to 100,000 clones, roughly 83% of which are singletons. Sequenced input: peripheral blood. Receptors originate from a human donor in a cohort sampled during active COVID-19.

The chain links TRBV13 to TRBJ2-1; TRBD1 aligns across 7 bases. The CDR3 consists of 14 residues. V lost 2 bases and J lost 9; bases outside the gene matches: 7. Germline V CDR1 and CDR2: PRHDT, FYEKMQ (reference sequence). CDR3 sequence (DNA): TGTGCCAGCAGCTTACAGGGGGTGGCGGGTGAGCAGTTCTTC. Its protein product is CASSLQGVAGEQFF.

The chain couples TRBV27 to TRBJ2-5, with 8 bases matching TRBD1. This CDR3 is 15 amino acids long. Germline assignment: CDR1 MNHEY and CDR2 SMNVEV (reference sequence). V was clipped by 5 bases and J by 2 bases; unmatched bases: 7. The CDR3, as DNA: TGTGCCAGCAGTCCCGGACAGGGAATTCAAGAGACCCAGTACTTC. It specifies CASSPGQGIQETQYF.

The CDR3 sequence: CASSDRGKAEAFF. The CDR3 bases are TGTGCCAGCAGTGACAGGGGTAAGGCTGAAGCTTTCTTT. The chain combines TRBV28 with TRBJ1-1, with 8 positions matching TRBD1. The J segment lost 6 bases and the V segment lost 5 bases, leaving 5 bases of the junction unmatched. CDR1 is MDHEN, CDR2 SYDVKM, per germline. The CDR3 has 13 amino acids.

CDR3 sequence: CASTFGHEQFF. The CDR3 nucleotides read TGTGCCAGCACCTTTGGGCATGAGCAGTTCTTC. The chain employs TRBV7-9 and TRBJ2-1; no definite D call. This CDR3 has 11 amino acids. The germline CDR1 and CDR2 sequences are SEHNR and FQNEAQ (reference sequence). V was pared by 7 bases and J by 8 bases, with 9 bases between.

The chain carries TRBV28 and TRBJ1-4; 9 bases are shared with TRBD1. V lost 5 bases and J lost 7; bases outside the gene matches: 17. The germline gives CDR1 MDHEN, CDR2 SYDVKM. This CDR3 spans 18 amino acids. CDR3 DNA sequence: TGTGCCAGCAGTCCCCCGGGACAGGGTACGGAATTGGTTGAAAAACTGTTTTTT. Translated, it gives CASSPPGQGTELVEKLFF.

Concerning this clone itself: An end of the junction differs from the germline gene, which may be a read error. This chain joins TRBV7-7 and TRBJ1-3; 7 bases fit TRBD1. Germline CDR1 and CDR2: SSHAT and FNYEAQ (reference sequence). This CDR3 comprises 15 residues. CDR3 nucleotides: TGTGCTAGCAGCCAGGGGACAGAATCTGGAAACACCATATATTTT. It yields the protein CASSQGTESGNTIYF.

This chain links TRBV19 with TRBJ1-1; D remains unclear. The CDR3 contains 13 residues. V shed 5 bases and J shed 3 bases, with 10 bases lying between them. Germline V gene data show CDR1 as LNHDA and CDR2 as SQIVND (reference sequence). Here the CDR3 reads CASSGQSDTEAFF. CDR3 bases: TGTGCCAGTAGTGGGCAATCGGACACTGAAGCTTTCTTT. Full variable domain (rest looked up from reference TRBV19 and TRBJ1-1): DGGITQSPKYLFRKEGQNVTLSCEQNLNHDAMYWYRQDPGQGLRLIYYSQIVNDFQKGDIAEGYSVSREKKESFPLTVTSAQKNPTAFYLCASSGQSDTEAFFGQGTRLTVV.

This sequence joins TRBV24-1 and TRBJ2-3; tentative D call: TRBD1 (6 bases). Trimming cost V 4 bases and J 2 bases, with 12 bases left between them. This CDR3 comprises 15 residues. Looked up from germline, CDR1 is KGHDR and CDR2 is SFDVKD. The CDR3 loop is CATSEAGDTTDTQYF. The CDR3 DNA is TGTGCCACCAGTGAGGCAGGGGATACCACAGATACGCAGTATTTT.

DNA for the CDR3: TGTGCCAGCAGCCTGCTTGGGTTAGCCTCCTACAATGAGCAGTTCTTC. This gives the protein CASSLLGLASYNEQFF. The rearrangement links TRBV5-6 to TRBJ2-1; D remains ambiguous. The germline CDR1 and CDR2 sequences are SGHDT and YYEEEE. V lost 4 bases, J lost 0 bases, and 14 bases lay in between. The CDR3 length is 16 residues.

CDR3 sequence: CASSHLAGGSYEQYF. The CDR3 DNA follows: TGTGCCAGCAGCCACCTGGCAGGGGGATCCTACGAGCAGTACTTC. The chain couples TRBV3-1 (or the pseudogene TRBV3-2) to TRBJ2-7; 7 positions agree with TRBD1. CDR3 size: 15 residues. The germline V gene has CDR1 LGHDT and CDR2 YNNKEL (reference sequence). V trimming: 3 bases; J trimming: 1 base; junction bases outside the gene matches: 6.

The V gene is TRBV19, the J gene TRBJ1-5; 10 positions agree with TRBD1. Per germline, CDR1 LNHDA and CDR2 SQIVND (reference sequence). This CDR3 comprises 14 residues. J gave up 6 bases and V 3 bases, and 2 bases lay outside the gene matches. The CDR3 DNA reads as TGTGCCAGTAGTATGGGGACAGGGGTTCAGCCCCAGCATTTT. The encoded protein is CASSMGTGVQPQHF.

For the CDR3, the DNA is TGTGCCAGCAGCCCATTAGGAGGTAGCACAGATACGCAGTATTTT. Residues: CASSPLGGSTDTQYF. The V and J genes are TRBV5-4 and TRBJ2-3; possible D gene TRBD2, 5 bases. V was shortened by 4 bases and J by 0 bases, with 12 bases between the two germline ends. Germline CDR1 and CDR2: SGHNT and YYREEE (reference sequence). The CDR3 contains 15 residues.

This chain links TRBV7-8 with TRBJ2-3; D is uncertain. V was clipped by 1 base and J by 4 bases, with 6 bases between them. This CDR3 spans 13 amino acids. Germline V gene sequence: CDR1 SGHVS, CDR2 FQNEAQ. CDR3 DNA sequence: TGTGCCAGCAGCTTAGTCGGTGCAGATACGCAGTATTTT. Protein: CASSLVGADTQYF.

This chain joins TRBV18 and TRBJ1-1, with 7 bases lining up with TRBD1. This CDR3 is 15 amino acids long. The V gene end was trimmed by 0 bases and the J gene end by 4 bases; junction bases not matched to a gene: 5. Germline CDR1 KGHSH, CDR2 LQKENI. CDR3 region: CASSPPFAGGTEAFF. DNA for the CDR3: TGTGCCAGCTCACCACCGTTCGCAGGGGGCACTGAAGCTTTCTTT.

This clone was recorded many times. The chain links TRBV4-3 to TRBJ2-7; D may be TRBD1 (6 bases). This CDR3 has 16 residues. V lost 0 bases and J 2 bases, leaving 14 bases between the germline ends. CDR1 and CDR2 (germline): LGHNA, YSLEER. The CDR3 DNA reads TGCGCCAGCAGCCAAGATACCAGGGGTAGGGCCTACGAGCAGTACTTC. This sequence encodes CASSQDTRGRAYEQYF.